This record covers a single TCR beta chain. What it recognizes is unknown. The CDR3 has 13 amino acids. Trimming took 5 bases from V and 4 from J, leaving 11 bases between them. From germline, CDR1 is MNHNS and CDR2 SASEGT. The source of the sample is a study of shared clonotypes between healthy human individuals. Sequenced by immunoSEQ multiplex PCR; TCRdb stores in-frame clones only, minus some. The sample yields 2,100,000 or so clones, more than 90% seen once. Whole-study findings and limits: Clonotype sharing across donors was expected to vary with sequencing depth.

The TCR originated in a man aged 18 to 29 in good health. The genes are TRBV6-1 and TRBJ1-2; D is ambiguous. The sequenced sample consisted of naive CD4+ T cells sorted from blood. Subset indicated: CD45RA+ positively selected. CDR3 sequence reads: CASSIDIIYGYTF. The CDR3 nucleotides read TGTGCCAGCAGTATTGACATTATCTATGGCTACACCTTC.